This T cell receptor beta chain was profiled in a study of identical twins. Trimming shortened V by 4 bases and J by 7 bases, and 13 bases separated the two germline ends. Germline CDR1 reads SGHTA; CDR2 reads FQGNSA. The CDR3 loop spans 13 amino acids. The study, taken as a whole, reports: Within twin pairs, the out-of-frame alpha sequences they shared showed excess low generation probability.

Each donor was a healthy Caucasian. TCRdb fed the 5' RACE reads into MiXCR, producing one record per CDR3 protein. The table has about 330,000 distinct CDR3 sequences, approximately 13% seen once. Details on this clonotype: Its target is unknown.

This sample also appeared in a second study, on yellow fever vaccine responses in identical twins.

The chain uses TRBV7-2 and TRBJ1-2; D not resolved. Sequenced: CD8+ T cells sorted from blood. The sequence was obtained from a woman younger than 30 in good health. The CDR3 is CASSSTPFRGYTF. In DNA, the CDR3 is TGTGCCAGCAGCTCCACACCGTTCCGTGGCTACACCTTC.